The clone carrying this T cell receptor beta chain was detected only once. The antigen remains undetermined. This record comes from a study of a mutant IDH1 vaccine in newly diagnosed glioma. About the research overall: Vaccine administration was initiated 4-6 weeks following radiotherapy alone, or with temozolomide cycles.

Time point indicated: week 47, end of study. Every vaccination contained 300 ug of the mutant IDH1 20-mer peptide and was paired with topical imiquimod. Each tumor in the donors was a new WHO grade 3 or 4 astrocytoma, IDH1-mutant and ATRX-lost. The method was immunoSEQ multiplex PCR; TCRdb's version includes in-frame clones alone and lacks a portion of them. The sample gives some 32,000 clones, approximately 89% of which show up once; approximately 2% is in the top ten. V was shortened by 7 bases and J by 1 base, with 10 bases between the two germline ends. Germline V lookup: CDR1 SGHAT, CDR2 FQNNGV. This CDR3 comprises 13 residues. Study-wide points: No link was apparently found between pseudoprogression and changes in top peripheral T cell clonotypes.

The chain uses TRBV11-2 and TRBJ2-5, with a possible D match to TRBD2 (6 bases). Sequenced material: PBMCs, taken from a glioma patient whose treatment included an IDH1 peptide vaccine. This TCR derives from a man aged 35 to 55 with glioma. CDR3 sequence reads: CASTGSFQETQYF. The DNA for the CDR3 is TGTGCCAGCACCGGGAGTTTCCAAGAGACCCAGTACTTC.